Listed here are 14 T cell receptor beta chains from one sample, sequenced in a study of CDR3 diversity in severe acne (dated by TCRdb to the late 2010s). Library preparation was by PCR. The sequencing machine was an Illumina HiSeq 2000. TCRdb trimmed public reads at Q25 via fastp, called clones via MiXCR and kept in-frame beta chains. Each entry is one CDR3 protein sequence, shown with its most common DNA and genes. Within this sample are around 85,000 distinct CDR3 sequences, with under 55% of them counted one time only. In total, the top ten clones hold around a tenth of the sample. Sequencing was performed on blood. The source of these receptors is a male donor with severe acne vulgaris.

This rearrangement joins TRBV2 to TRBJ2-7, with 12 bases matching TRBD2. The CDR3 consists of 15 residues. Germline lookup yields CDR1 SNHLY and CDR2 FYNNEI. The trim removed 6 bases at V and 4 bases at J, leaving 7 bases unmatched. Here the CDR3 reads CASSPTSGSRYEQYF. The DNA of the CDR3 is TGTGCCAGCAGCCCGACTAGCGGGAGTAGGTACGAGCAGTACTTC.

Notes on this clonotype: The conserved closing phenylalanine or tryptophan is absent in this CDR3, likely reflecting a read error. J is TRBJ2-1 and V is TRBV5-8; D is uncertain. The germline CDR1 and CDR2 sequences are SGHTS and YDEGEE. This CDR3 has 16 amino acids. V shed 1 base and J shed 0 bases, with 11 bases lying between them. CDR3 nucleotides: TGTGCCAGCAGCTTGTACCTGGAGAGCTCCTACAATGAGCAGTTCCTC. This gives the protein CASSLYLESSYNEQFL.

A note on this clonotype: Compared with germline, one end of the junction differs, possibly owing to a read error. V usage is TRBV25-1 and J usage is TRBJ2-2; D not certain. The CDR3 consists of 13 residues. CDR1 and CDR2 from the germline V gene are MGHDK and SYGVNS. CDR3 amino acids: CVSSEYVSGELFF. For the CDR3, the DNA is TGTGTCAGCAGTGAATACGTTAGCGGGGAGCTGTTTTTT.

This chain connects TRBV20-1 to TRBJ2-1, with 9 bases fitting TRBD2. Germline trimming cut 1 base from V and 5 bases from J; bases unmatched to any gene: 6. There are 15 residues in the CDR3. CDR1 and CDR2 from the germline V gene are DFQATT and SNEGSKA (reference sequence). CDR3 sequence: CSARVRASGDNEQFF. The CDR3 region has the DNA TGCAGTGCTAGAGTGAGGGCTAGCGGGGACAATGAGCAGTTCTTC.

As concerns this clonotype: The DNA is left out, because the CDR3 cannot be placed on it with certainty; the CDR3 is given as TCRdb lists it. This CDR3 reads CASSESRDFGYTFGSGTQYF. This rearrangement joins TRBV6-1 to TRBJ2-5; whether TRBD1, the table's D call, matches the DNA was not checked. Germline CDR1 MNHNS, CDR2 SASEGT. 20 amino acids form the CDR3, both terminal residues included.

The chain links TRBV24-1 to TRBJ2-7, with a tentative D call TRBD1 (6 bases). Per the germline V gene, CDR1 is KGHDR and CDR2 is SFDVKD. V gave up 3 bases and J gave up 6 bases, with 14 bases separating them. This CDR3 has 14 amino acids. The CDR3 DNA follows: TGTGCCACCAGTGATCCGCACGCAGGGGCCGAGCAGTACTTC. This codes for CATSDPHAGAEQYF.

This chain uses TRBV6-4 with TRBJ2-3; 11 positions agree with TRBD1. CDR1 is MRHNA, CDR2 SNTAGT, per germline. V dropped 8 bases and J dropped 9; count of bases not matched to a gene: 10. The CDR3 is made up of 14 amino acids. CDR3 coding DNA: TGTGCCAGCCGCGGACAGGGGGCACTAAACACGCAGTATTTT. This gives the protein CASRGQGALNTQYF.

CDR3 residues: CASSPGPRDGANVLTF. The DNA for the CDR3 is TGCGCCAGCAGCCCAGGGCCCAGGGATGGGGCCAACGTCCTGACTTTC. The rearrangement links TRBV5-1 to TRBJ2-6; perhaps TRBD1 as D (5 bases). The CDR3 runs 16 residues. Trimming took 4 bases from V and 3 from J, leaving 14 bases between them. Germline V lookup: CDR1 SGHRS, CDR2 YFSETQ.

Within the sample, this clonotype is medium-sized. The chain carries TRBV20-1 and TRBJ2-5; unclear D gene. CDR1 and CDR2 from the germline V gene are DFQATT and SNEGSKA (reference sequence). V was clipped by 4 bases and J by 5 bases, with 11 bases between them. This CDR3 is built from 12 residues. DNA for the CDR3: TGCAGTGCTACTTATATGGGGGAGACCCAGTACTTC. Translated: CSATYMGETQYF.

This clonotype was found once. Lacking the conserved final phenylalanine or tryptophan, this CDR3 likely reflects a read error. This chain joins TRBV6-4 and TRBJ2-3; no definite D call. Gene TRBJ1-5 matches the end of the DNA better, so the J call may be wrong. In germline, CDR1 is MRHNA, CDR2 SNTAGT. CDR3 size: 14 residues. The DNA of the CDR3 is TGTGCCAGCAGTGACACTAGCGGGCCCCGTACGCAGCATCTT. This encodes CASSDTSGPRTQHL.

This clonotype was recorded many times. J is TRBJ2-5 and V is TRBV19; 8 nucleotides align to TRBD1. Losses at the gene ends were 5 bases for V and 2 bases for J; bases not matched to a gene: 4. CDR3 length: 14 amino acids. CDR1 LNHDA and CDR2 SQIVND come from the germline V gene (reference sequence). Here the CDR3 DNA reads TGTGCCAGTAGTCCAGGGGGCTTTCAAGAGACCCAGTACTTC. As protein: CASSPGGFQETQYF.

In its sample, this clonotype was seen many times. The gene calls are TRBV7-9 and TRBJ1-1, with D possibly TRBD1 on 6 matching bases. Trimming took off 3 bases at V and 0 bases at J, with 20 bases between the two ends. The CDR3 is 18 residues long. Germline V gives CDR1 SEHNR, CDR2 FQNEAQ (reference sequence). The DNA for the CDR3 is TGTGCCAGCAGCTTGGTACAGGGCGCACTCATCATGAACACTGAAGCTTTCTTT. This encodes CASSLVQGALIMNTEAFF.

This clonotype was seen only once. The V call is TRBV7-2, the J call TRBJ1-5; 10 nucleotides agree with TRBD1. The CDR3 extends over 16 amino acids. The germline V gene has CDR1 SGHTA and CDR2 FQGNSA. J lost 3 bases, V lost 1 base, and 3 bases had no gene match. Written as DNA, the CDR3 is TGTGCCAGCAGCTTAGGCGGGACAGGGGCCAATCAGCCCCAGCATTTT. This sequence encodes CASSLGGTGANQPQHF. The full variable domain, with the rest looked up from reference TRBV7-2 and TRBJ1-5, is GAGVSQSPSNKVTEKGKDVELRCDPISGHTALYWYRQSLGQGLEFLIYFQGNSAPDKSGLPSDRFSAERTGGSVSTLTIQRTQQEDSAVYLCASSLGGTGANQPQHFGDGTRLSIL.

The genes are TRBV6-6 and TRBJ1-2; D ambiguous. The CDR3 is made up of 13 amino acids. The V end was cut by 8 bases, the J end by 2 bases, with 12 bases between. Germline CDR1 is MNHNY and CDR2 is SVGAGI (reference sequence). CDR3 residues: CASDAGGNYGYTF. CDR3 nucleotides: TGTGCCAGCGATGCAGGAGGGAACTATGGCTACACCTTC.